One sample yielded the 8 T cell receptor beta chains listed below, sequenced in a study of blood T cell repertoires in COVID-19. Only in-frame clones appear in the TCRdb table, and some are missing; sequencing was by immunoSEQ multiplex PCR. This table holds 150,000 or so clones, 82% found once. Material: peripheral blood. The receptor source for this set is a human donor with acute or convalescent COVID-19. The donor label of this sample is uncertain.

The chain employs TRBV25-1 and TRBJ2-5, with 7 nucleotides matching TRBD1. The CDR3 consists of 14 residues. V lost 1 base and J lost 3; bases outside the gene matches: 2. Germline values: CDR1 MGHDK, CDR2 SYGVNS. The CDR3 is CASSEFGTEETQYF. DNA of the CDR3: TGTGCCAGCAGTGAATTTGGGACAGAAGAGACCCAGTACTTC.

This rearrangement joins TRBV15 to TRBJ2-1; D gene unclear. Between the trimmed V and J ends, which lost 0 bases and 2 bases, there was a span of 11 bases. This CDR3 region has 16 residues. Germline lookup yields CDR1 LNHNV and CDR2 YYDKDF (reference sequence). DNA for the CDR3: TGTGCCACCAGCAGAGACGGCAGGTCGGCCTACAATGAGCAGTTCTTC. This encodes CATSRDGRSAYNEQFF.

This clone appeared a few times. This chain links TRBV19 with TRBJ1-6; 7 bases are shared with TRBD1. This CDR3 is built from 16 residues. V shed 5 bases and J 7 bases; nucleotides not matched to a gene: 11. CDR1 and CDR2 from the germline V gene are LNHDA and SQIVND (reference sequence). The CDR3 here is CASSHKRDRENSPLHF. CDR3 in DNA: TGTGCCAGTAGTCACAAAAGGGACAGAGAAAATTCACCCCTCCACTTT.

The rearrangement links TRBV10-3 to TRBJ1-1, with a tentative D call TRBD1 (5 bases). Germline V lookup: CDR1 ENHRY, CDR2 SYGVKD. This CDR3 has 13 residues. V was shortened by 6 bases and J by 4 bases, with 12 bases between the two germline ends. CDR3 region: CAISQTDSTEAFF. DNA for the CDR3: TGTGCCATCAGCCAGACAGATAGCACTGAAGCTTTCTTT.

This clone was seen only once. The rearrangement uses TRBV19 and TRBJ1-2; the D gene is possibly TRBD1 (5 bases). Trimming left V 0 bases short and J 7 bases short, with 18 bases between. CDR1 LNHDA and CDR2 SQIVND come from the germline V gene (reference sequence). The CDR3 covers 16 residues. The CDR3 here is CASSIDLGIGRAGYTF. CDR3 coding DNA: TGTGCCAGTAGTATAGATCTCGGCATAGGCAGGGCTGGCTACACCTTC.

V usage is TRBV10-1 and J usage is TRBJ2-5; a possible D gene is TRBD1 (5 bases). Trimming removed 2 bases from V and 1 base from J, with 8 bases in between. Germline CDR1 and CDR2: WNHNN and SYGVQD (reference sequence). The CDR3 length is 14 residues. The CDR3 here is CASSEDSAQETQYF. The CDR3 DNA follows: TGCGCCAGCAGTGAGGACAGCGCCCAAGAGACCCAGTACTTC.

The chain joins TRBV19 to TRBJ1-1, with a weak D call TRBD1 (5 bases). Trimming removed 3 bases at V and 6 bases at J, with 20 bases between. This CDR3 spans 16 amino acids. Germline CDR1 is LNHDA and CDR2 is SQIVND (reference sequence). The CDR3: CASSIRGGQGKAEAFF. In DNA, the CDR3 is TGTGCCAGTAGTATTAGGGGTGGGCAGGGAAAGGCTGAAGCTTTCTTT. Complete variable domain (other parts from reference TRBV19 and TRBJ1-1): DGGITQSPKYLFRKEGQNVTLSCEQNLNHDAMYWYRQDPGQGLRLIYYSQIVNDFQKGDIAEGYSVSREKKESFPLTVTSAQKNPTAFYLCASSIRGGQGKAEAFFGQGTRLTVV.

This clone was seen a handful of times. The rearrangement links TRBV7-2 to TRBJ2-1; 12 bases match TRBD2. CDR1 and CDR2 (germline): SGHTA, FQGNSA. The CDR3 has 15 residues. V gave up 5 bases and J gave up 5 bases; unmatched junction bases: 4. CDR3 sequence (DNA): TGTGCCAGCAGCACCGGACTAGCGGGACACAATGAGCAGTTCTTC. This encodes CASSTGLAGHNEQFF.